These 22 T cell receptor beta chains originate from one sample sequenced in a study of T-cell memory formation after mild COVID-19 (dated by TCRdb to the early 2020s). The library relied on 5' RACE. Sequenced using an Illumina NovaSeq 6000. The public reads were quality trimmed at Q25 with fastp and then assembled into clones with MiXCR by TCRdb, keeping productive beta chains. Entries are consolidated by CDR3 protein sequence, retaining the most common genes and DNA. In all, the sample holds 500,000 to 650,000 distinct CDR3 sequences, and about a fifth of those were seen once. The top ten constitute 8.4% of the sample. The sequencing sample was made of PBMCs or a T cell subset sorted from them (not recorded which). These receptors were obtained from an adult woman who had mild COVID-19 (a few samples of this study predate the infection). The sample titles of this study are shuffled in the database, so cell type and time point are left out; the donor was told from shared clones.

The chain links TRBV7-6 to TRBJ2-5; 7 bases line up with TRBD1. The V segment lost 5 bases and the J segment 3 bases; nucleotides outside the gene matches: 6. From germline, CDR1 is SGHVS and CDR2 FNYEAQ. The CDR3 contains 14 residues. CDR3 bases: TGTGCCAGCAGCCAACGACAGGGTAAAGAGACCCAGTACTTC. Translating it yields CASSQRQGKETQYF.

The chain carries TRBV3-1 and TRBJ2-1; 14 bases fit TRBD2. This CDR3 is built from 15 residues. Germline-derived CDR1 and CDR2 are LGHDT and YNNKEL (reference sequence). Trimming at V came to 4 bases and at J to 9 bases, leaving 5 bases not matched to a gene. The CDR3 reads CASSPEGLAGAEQFF. The CDR3 region has the DNA TGTGCCAGCAGCCCGGAGGGACTAGCGGGAGCTGAGCAGTTCTTC.

This clonotype showed up just a few times. The V gene is TRBV20-1, the J gene TRBJ1-4, with D unclear. The CDR3 extends over 17 amino acids. Germline assignment: CDR1 DFQATT and CDR2 SNEGSKA (reference sequence). V was cut by 3 bases and J by 0 bases, with 17 bases left in between. CDR3 protein: CSARPQTGLTTNEKLFF. In DNA form, the CDR3 reads TGCAGTGCTAGGCCCCAAACCGGGCTTACAACTAATGAAAAACTGTTTTTT.

This chain connects TRBV5-6 to TRBJ1-2; no firm D call. V gave up 4 bases and J gave up 4 bases, with 11 bases separating them. There are 13 residues in the CDR3. Germline values: CDR1 SGHDT, CDR2 YYEEEE. The CDR3, as DNA: TGTGCCAGCAGCCCCCCGGACCCCTATGGCTACACCTTC. It codes for CASSPPDPYGYTF.

V and J are TRBV24-1 and TRBJ2-3; D is ambiguous. The CDR3 is made up of 15 amino acids. V dropped 4 bases and J dropped 9 bases, with 19 bases sitting between them. CDR1 is KGHDR, CDR2 SFDVKD, per germline. The DNA of the CDR3 is TGTGCCACCAGTGACCAAAGTCTACACAGTAGCACGCAGTATTTT. Translated: CATSDQSLHSSTQYF.

This clonotype showed up just a few times. The chain joins TRBV7-2 to TRBJ1-2; 7 nucleotides match TRBD1. Germline-derived CDR1 and CDR2 are SGHTA and FQGNSA. CDR3 length equals 15 residues. The J segment lost 2 bases and the V segment lost 5 bases, leaving 8 bases of the junction unmatched. The CDR3 DNA is TGTGCCAGCAGCCCGCGGACAGGAGGAAACTATGGCTACACCTTC. Translating gives CASSPRTGGNYGYTF.

This clonotype has more than one count but fewer than ten. This rearrangement joins TRBV5-6 to TRBJ2-7; D uncertain. Germline lookup yields CDR1 SGHDT and CDR2 YYEEEE. Trimming cost V 2 bases and J 4 bases, with 10 bases left between them. The CDR3 is 13 residues long. CDR3 loop: CASSFWTDYEQYF. The DNA for the CDR3 is TGTGCCAGCAGCTTTTGGACCGATTACGAGCAGTACTTC.

V is TRBV5-1 and J is TRBJ2-7; 13 positions agree with TRBD2. Germline CDR1 SGHRS, CDR2 YFSETQ. This CDR3 comprises 15 residues. Unmatched junction bases numbered 6, after V lost 5 bases and J lost 4 bases. CDR3 in DNA: TGCGCCAGCAGGACTAGCGGGGGGACCGATTACGAGCAGTACTTC. Protein sequence: CASRTSGGTDYEQYF.

This clonotype has only a few counts. The chain links TRBV20-1 to TRBJ2-1; TRBD1 or TRBD2 may be the D gene (5 bases each). The CDR3 contains 13 residues. Germline V gene data show CDR1 as DFQATT and CDR2 as SNEGSKA (reference sequence). V shed 5 bases and J shed 10 bases, with 18 bases lying between them. The DNA for the CDR3 is TGCAGTGCTCGGGACCGGGCTGCGGGCGAGCAGTTCTTC. It is translated as CSARDRAAGEQFF.

The rearrangement joins TRBV5-5 to TRBJ1-2; tentative D call: TRBD1 (5 bases). The CDR3 spans 15 residues. Germline-derived CDR1 and CDR2 are SGHKS and YYEKEE (reference sequence). Trimming pared 0 bases from V and 0 bases from J, leaving 9 bases between. The DNA for the CDR3 is TGTGCCAGCAGCTTGGAGGGGACCACTAACTATGGCTACACCTTC. Its protein product is CASSLEGTTNYGYTF.

This clonotype was observed a handful of times. The rearrangement links TRBV5-1 to TRBJ2-1; D remains unclear. The CDR3 covers 18 residues. Germline V gene sequence: CDR1 SGHRS, CDR2 YFSETQ. Trimming pared 7 bases from V and 4 bases from J, leaving 27 bases between. CDR3 DNA: TGCGCCAGCGCTGAGAGGACGCAATCCTCCACCGTGTACAATGAGCAGTTCTTC. Protein product: CASAERTQSSTVYNEQFF.

This clonotype was counted only a few times. The rearrangement joins TRBV7-2 to TRBJ2-7, with D tentatively TRBD1 (5 bases). Per germline, CDR1 SGHTA and CDR2 FQGNSA. The CDR3 has 13 residues. Trimming took 5 bases from V and 0 from J, leaving 8 bases between them. DNA of the CDR3: TGTGCCAGCAGCACGGACATCTCCTACGAGCAGTACTTC. This gives the protein CASSTDISYEQYF.

There are a few counts of this clonotype. The rearrangement uses TRBV5-4 and TRBJ1-2, with 7 positions matching TRBD1. Trimming removed 1 base from V and 6 bases from J; junction bases left unmatched: 3. The length of the CDR3 is 13 residues. The germline V gene has CDR1 SGHNT and CDR2 YYREEE (reference sequence). CDR3 loop: CASSLHRGDGYTF. DNA for the CDR3: TGTGCCAGCAGCTTGCACAGGGGAGATGGCTACACCTTC. Complete variable domain (other parts from reference TRBV5-4 and TRBJ1-2): ETGVTQSPTHLIKTRGQQVTLRCSSQSGHNTVSWYQQALGQGPQFIFQYYREEENGRGNFPPRFSGLQFPNYSSELNVNALELDDSALYLCASSLHRGDGYTFGSGTRLTVV.

The table lists this clonotype with a few counts. This chain joins TRBV24-1 and TRBJ2-3, with TRBD2 identical over 15 bases. Trimming at V came to 5 bases and at J to 0 bases, leaving 5 bases not matched to a gene. Germline CDR1 KGHDR, CDR2 SFDVKD. This CDR3 spans 18 amino acids. CDR3 amino acids: CATSASGTSGRSTDTQYF. CDR3 coding DNA: TGTGCCACCAGTGCGTCCGGGACTAGCGGGAGGAGCACAGATACGCAGTATTTT.

The CDR3 reads CSAEMAVTSGYEQYF. The CDR3 DNA is TGCAGCGCCGAAATGGCTGTGACTAGCGGCTACGAGCAGTACTTC. This chain joins TRBV29-1 and TRBJ2-7, with TRBD2 matching over 9 bases. Germline CDR1 reads SQVTM; CDR2 reads ANQGSEA. V shed 7 bases and J 3 bases; nucleotides not matched to a gene: 13. The CDR3 contains 15 residues.

V usage is TRBV5-5 and J usage is TRBJ1-4, with D maybe TRBD1 (5 bases). The CDR3 extends over 19 amino acids. The germline CDR1 and CDR2 sequences are SGHKS and YYEKEE (reference sequence). V lost 4 bases, J lost 1 base, and 23 bases lay in between. CDR3: CASSPPIGRETGTNEKLFF. CDR3 sequence (DNA): TGTGCCAGCAGCCCCCCTATCGGGAGGGAAACAGGAACTAATGAAAAACTGTTTTTT.

With regard to this clonotype: A much bigger clone sits one base away, suggesting this may be a read error. This rearrangement joins TRBV6-2 or TRBV6-3 to TRBJ2-3; 9 bases line up with TRBD2. There are 14 residues in the CDR3. With 7 bases clipped from V and 2 bases from J, the junction kept 4 bases outside the gene matches. CDR1 MNHEY and CDR2 SVGEGT come from the germline V gene. The DNA of the CDR3 is TGTGCCAGCACCCCGGGACTAGCCACAGATACGCAGTATTTT. Translating it yields CASTPGLATDTQYF.

This clonotype was seen more than once but under ten times. This rearrangement joins TRBV29-1 to TRBJ1-1; no firm D call. V was cut by 2 bases and J by 6 bases, with 4 bases left in between. From germline, CDR1 is SQVTM and CDR2 ANQGSEA. The CDR3 length is 10 residues. The CDR3 DNA reads TGCAGCGTTGAACAGCCTGAAGCTTTCTTT. As protein: CSVEQPEAFF.

This clonotype turned up a few times. In nucleotides, the CDR3 is TGCGCCAGCAGCGATGGGACTAGCGGAGATACGCAGTATTTT. Translating it yields CASSDGTSGDTQYF. The chain joins TRBV5-1 to TRBJ2-3; 11 bases match TRBD2. The CDR3 totals 14 residues. CDR1 is SGHRS and CDR2 is YFSETQ in the germline V gene. With V trimmed by 4 bases and J by 5 bases, 3 bases remained unmatched.

The chain has TRBV5-1 and TRBJ1-3; 8 positions agree with TRBD1. Looked up from germline, CDR1 is SGHRS and CDR2 is YFSETQ. V was clipped by 7 bases and J by 4 bases; unmatched bases: 7. The CDR3 runs to 14 residues. The DNA for the CDR3 is TGCGCCAGCGCGGACAGGGAGGTCGGAAACACCATATATTTT. Residues: CASADREVGNTIYF.

The CDR3 DNA sequence: TGTGCCAGCAGTCCACGGGGGCCGGATTCACCCCTCCACTTT. Amino acid sequence: CASSPRGPDSPLHF. This chain links TRBV7-2 with TRBJ1-6, with a possible D match to TRBD1 (6 bases). Germline V CDR1 and CDR2: SGHTA, FQGNSA. V was shortened by 6 bases and J by 8 bases, with 14 bases between the two germline ends. The CDR3 totals 14 residues. The variable domain in full, with the rest retrieved from reference TRBV7-2 and TRBJ1-6, is GAGVSQSPSNKVTEKGKDVELRCDPISGHTALYWYRQSLGQGLEFLIYFQGNSAPDKSGLPSDRFSAERTGGSVSTLTIQRTQQEDSAVYLCASSPRGPDSPLHFGNGTRLTVT.

The chain links TRBV24-1 to TRBJ1-2; 10 bases are shared with TRBD1. In germline, CDR1 is KGHDR, CDR2 SFDVKD. The trim removed 5 bases at V and 6 bases at J, leaving 2 bases unmatched. This CDR3 has 13 amino acids. The DNA for the CDR3 is TGTGCCACCAGTGTTGGGACAGGGGATGGCTACACCTTC. It codes for CATSVGTGDGYTF.